Shown below are 17 T cell receptor beta chains from a single sample sequenced in a study of blood T cell repertoires in COVID-19. The assay was immunoSEQ multiplex PCR, and TCRdb's table has in-frame clones only and misses some. This repertoire shows around 100,000 clones, 85% found once; its top ten account for 9.5% to 15%. Input material: peripheral blood. The origin of the receptors is a human donor in a cohort sampled during active COVID-19.

This chain connects TRBV10-1 to TRBJ1-6; 7 bases are shared with TRBD1. J was trimmed by 5 bases and V by 6 bases; bases with no gene match: 4. CDR1 is WNHNN, CDR2 SYGVQD, per germline (reference sequence). The length of the CDR3 is 14 residues. CDR3 in amino acids: CASSAGTDNSPLHF. The CDR3 nucleotides are TGCGCCAGCAGCGCCGGGACAGATAATTCACCCCTCCACTTT.

This clone has just a few counts. The rearrangement uses TRBV5-1 and TRBJ1-3; 7 bases are a match to TRBD1. The CDR3 spans 14 residues. Germline V gives CDR1 SGHRS, CDR2 YFSETQ. V was clipped by 4 bases and J by 7 bases; unmatched bases: 8. In DNA form, the CDR3 reads TGCGCCAGCAGCCAAGACAGGGCGGCGAACACCATATATTTT. Amino acids: CASSQDRAANTIYF.

The chain carries TRBV5-5 and TRBJ1-4; D may be TRBD1 (5 bases). CDR3 size: 16 residues. The V and J ends lost 2 bases and 1 base respectively, with 12 bases between them. CDR1 SGHKS and CDR2 YYEKEE come from the germline V gene (reference sequence). Here the CDR3 reads CASSFGEGRTNEKLFF. The DNA of the CDR3 is TGTGCCAGCAGCTTCGGGGAGGGGAGAACTAATGAAAAACTGTTTTTT.

The chain couples TRBV29-1 to TRBJ1-4; the match to TRBD1 covers 7 bases. CDR3 length: 15 amino acids. CDR1 is SQVTM, CDR2 ANQGSEA, per germline. Trimming removed 4 bases from V and 6 bases from J; junction bases left unmatched: 11. The CDR3 loop reads CSVGQNRGGDEKLFF. CDR3 sequence (DNA): TGCAGCGTTGGGCAGAACAGGGGTGGAGATGAAAAACTGTTTTTT.

The chain employs TRBV2 and TRBJ1-6, with D perhaps TRBD1 (6 bases). Germline V gene data show CDR1 as SNHLY and CDR2 as FYNNEI. V lost 5 bases, J lost 7 bases, and 12 bases lay in between. The CDR3 consists of 14 residues. The CDR3 sequence is CASSPTGSNSPLHF. The CDR3 DNA is TGTGCCAGCAGTCCTACAGGGTCCAATTCACCCCTCCACTTT.

This clone occurred a few times. This sequence joins TRBV2 and TRBJ1-1, with D maybe TRBD1 (6 bases). Trimming shortened V by 7 bases and J by 2 bases, and 14 bases separated the two germline ends. Looked up from germline, CDR1 is SNHLY and CDR2 is FYNNEI. The CDR3 has 14 amino acids. CDR3 sequence (DNA): TGTGCCAGCACCAAAATGGACAGAAACACTGAAGCTTTCTTT. Amino acid sequence: CASTKMDRNTEAFF.

The chain couples TRBV20-1 to TRBJ2-7; D unclear. This CDR3 is built from 11 residues. V was trimmed by 6 bases and J by 2 bases, leaving 8 bases between them. Germline-derived CDR1 and CDR2 are DFQATT and SNEGSKA (reference sequence). In nucleotides, the CDR3 is TGCAGTGCCGGTGATGCCTACGAGCAGTACTTC. Translated: CSAGDAYEQYF.

This chain uses TRBV11-2 with TRBJ1-1; TRBD1 agrees at 9 bases. Germline assignment: CDR1 SGHAT and CDR2 FQNNGV. The CDR3 consists of 16 residues. The J segment lost 0 bases and the V segment lost 4 bases, leaving 6 bases of the junction unmatched. The CDR3 nucleotides are TGTGCCAGCAGCTCTCTCCGGACAGGGGTGAACACTGAAGCTTTCTTT. Amino acid sequence: CASSSLRTGVNTEAFF.

This rearrangement joins TRBV4-3 to TRBJ2-3; D is unresolved. V was trimmed by 3 bases and J by 5 bases, leaving 9 bases between them. This CDR3 comprises 13 residues. Germline CDR1 reads LGHNA; CDR2 reads YSLEER. The CDR3 nucleotides are TGCGCCAGCAGCCAGCAGGTACGAGATACGCAGTATTTT. Protein: CASSQQVRDTQYF.

The CDR3 DNA sequence: TGCGCCAGCAGCCCCCCGGGACTAGGAGGAGACGAGCAGTACTTC. The encoded protein is CASSPPGLGGDEQYF. This chain connects TRBV5-1 to TRBJ2-7; 8 positions match TRBD2. The CDR3 is made up of 15 amino acids. V lost 4 bases to trimming and J lost 5 bases; unmatched junction nucleotides: 11. Germline loops: CDR1 SGHRS, CDR2 YFSETQ.

The chain uses TRBV18 and TRBJ2-1; 10 bases agree with TRBD2. With V trimmed by 2 bases and J by 7 bases, 5 bases remained unmatched. The germline gives CDR1 KGHSH, CDR2 LQKENI. The CDR3 has 15 amino acids. The CDR3 DNA is TGTGCCAGCTCACCATCTAGCGGGAGTATAAATGAGCAGTTCTTC. Its translation: CASSPSSGSINEQFF.

The chain couples TRBV9 to TRBJ2-3; TRBD2 agrees at 13 bases. CDR1 is SGDLS, CDR2 YYNGEE, per germline. Trimming took 4 bases from V and 3 from J; bases not matched to a gene: 11. The CDR3 sequence is 18 residues long. The CDR3 DNA sequence: TGTGCCAGCAGCCTAACTAGCGGGGGGGCCCGGGGGACAGATACGCAGTATTTT. The encoded protein is CASSLTSGGARGTDTQYF.

The V gene is TRBV2, the J gene TRBJ2-7; possible D gene TRBD2, 6 bases. V was trimmed by 6 bases and J by 2 bases, leaving 17 bases between them. CDR3 size: 15 residues. The germline gives CDR1 SNHLY, CDR2 FYNNEI. The CDR3 region is CASRPGGSATYEQYF. The CDR3 region has the DNA TGTGCCAGCAGGCCCGGGGGTAGCGCAACCTACGAGCAGTACTTC.

The CDR3 protein is CASKARAGGSYNEQFF. The CDR3 nucleotides are TGCGCCAGCAAGGCCAGGGCGGGGGGCTCCTACAATGAGCAGTTCTTC. The chain links TRBV5-1 to TRBJ2-1, with 8 bases matching TRBD2. The CDR3 sequence is 16 residues long. CDR1 SGHRS and CDR2 YFSETQ come from the germline V gene. The V segment lost 6 bases and the J segment 0 bases; nucleotides outside the gene matches: 8.

The gene calls are TRBV5-4 and TRBJ2-1, with D possibly TRBD2 on 6 matching bases. Trimming took off 6 bases at V and 6 bases at J, with 16 bases between the two ends. This CDR3 contains 14 residues. Germline V gives CDR1 SGHNT, CDR2 YYREEE (reference sequence). The CDR3 spells CASTLRGYGNEQFF. The CDR3 DNA follows: TGTGCCAGCACCCTTCGGGGGTACGGCAATGAGCAGTTCTTC.

This chain uses TRBV19 with TRBJ2-5; 9 nucleotides align to TRBD2. The V segment lost 5 bases and the J segment 5 bases; nucleotides outside the gene matches: 6. The CDR3 totals 14 residues. Germline CDR1 is LNHDA and CDR2 is SQIVND (reference sequence). The CDR3 nucleotides are TGTGCCAGTAGTCTGCGGGGGGGCATGGAGACCCAGTACTTC. This translates into CASSLRGGMETQYF.

This chain links TRBV6-2 or TRBV6-3 with TRBJ2-1; TRBD2 matches 7 bases. The CDR3 sequence is 15 residues long. J gave up 2 bases and V 2 bases, and 3 bases lay outside the gene matches. Germline V gene lookup returns CDR1 MNHEY and CDR2 SVGEGT. The CDR3 DNA sequence: TGTGCCAGCAGTTACGGTGGGAGGGCCTACAATGAGCAGTTCTTC. Protein: CASSYGGRAYNEQFF.